The rows below give T cell receptor beta chains drawn from one sample of a study of control samples from healthy donors and cancer patients. TCRdb's copy holds only in-frame clones and misses some; the assay was immunoSEQ multiplex PCR. In the table there are 130,000 or so clones, approximately 87% of which are singletons. The sequencing input was blood. The source is a young man in good health. CDR3s include the opening cysteine and the closing phenylalanine or tryptophan. D genes are given only for firm matches. The size of a clone is reported for some rows only, either as once, few or many, or as a class for expanded clones.

TRBD1 | TRBJ1-2 | TRBV3-1/TRBV3-2 | once | CASSTDRVFDYGYTF | TGTGCCAGCAGTACAGACAGGGTATTTGACTATGGCTACACCTTC
NA | TRBJ1-5 | TRBV18 | NA | CASSLENQPQHF | TGTGCCAGCTCACTAGAGAATCAGCCCCAGCATTTT
NA | TRBJ2-2 | TRBV2 | NA | CASRAGWAGELFF | TGTGCCAGCAGGGCAGGGTGGGCCGGGGAGCTGTTTTTT
NA | TRBJ2-1 | TRBV4-1 | NA | CASSPRSRSDYNEQFF | TGCGCCAGCAGCCCGAGGTCCCGCTCTGACTACAATGAGCAGTTCTTC
NA | TRBJ1-2 | TRBV2 | NA | CASSEGVGYTF | TGTGCCAGCAGTGAAGGGGTTGGCTACACCTTC
NA | TRBJ1-2 | TRBV28 | NA | CASSLITLWGYTF | TGTGCCAGCAGTTTAATTACCCTCTGGGGCTACACCTTC
NA | TRBJ1-1 | TRBV14 | NA | CASSQYLRGDTEAFF | TGTGCCAGCAGCCAATACCTTCGAGGGGACACTGAAGCTTTCTTT
NA | TRBJ1-4 | TRBV10-3 | NA | CAISSVGGGEKLFF | TGTGCCATCAGTAGTGTGGGTGGAGGTGAAAAACTGTTTTTT
NA | TRBJ1-6 | TRBV5-4 | NA | CASSLQDHNSPLHF | TGTGCCAGCAGCTTGCAGGACCATAATTCACCCCTCCACTTT
NA | TRBJ1-4 | TRBV7-2 | NA | CASSPQPGTNEKLFF | TGTGCCAGCAGCCCTCAGCCGGGGACTAATGAAAAACTGTTTTTT
TRBD2 | TRBJ2-1 | TRBV4-1 | once | CASSPASGPYNEQFF | TGCGCCAGCAGCCCTGCTAGCGGGCCCTACAATGAGCAGTTCTTC
NA | TRBJ2-3 | TRBV21-1 | NA | CASSPGLLHLRISTDTQYF | TGTGCCAGCAGCCCGGGACTCCTCCACCTTCGTATTAGCACAGATACGCAGTATTTT
NA | TRBJ1-6 | TRBV5-4 | NA | CASSLWGINSPLHF | TGTGCCAGCAGCTTATGGGGGATTAATTCACCCCTCCACTTT
TRBD1 | TRBJ1-5 | TRBV5-1 | once | CASSLDGQDSNQPQHF | TGCGCCAGCAGCTTGGACGGACAGGATAGCAATCAGCCCCAGCATTTT
TRBD1 | TRBJ2-5 | TRBV9 | many | CASSVGGGAETQYF | TGTGCCAGCAGCGTAGGAGGGGGCGCAGAGACCCAGTACTTC
NA | TRBJ1-3 | TRBV7-6 | NA | CASSLVVWGSPGNTIYF | TGTGCCAGCAGCTTAGTAGTGTGGGGCTCACCTGGAAACACCATATATTTT
TRBD1 | TRBJ1-1 | TRBV11-2 | NA | CASRLDRAGNTEAFF | TGTGCCAGCAGACTCGACAGGGCAGGGAACACTGAAGCTTTCTTT
NA | TRBJ2-2 | TRBV2 | NA | CATQQGLGDTGELFF | TGTGCCACCCAACAGGGATTAGGAGACACCGGGGAGCTGTTTTTT
NA | TRBJ1-3 | TRBV14 | NA | CASSQVSNTIYF | TGTGCCAGCAGCCAAGTAAGCAACACCATATATTTT
NA | TRBJ2-7 | TRBV7-9 | NA | CASANSGQYEQYF | TGTGCCAGCGCTAACTCTGGGCAGTACGAGCAGTACTTC
NA | TRBJ1-2 | TRBV3-1/TRBV3-2 | NA | CASSQDNAYSYGYTF | TGTGCCAGCAGCCAAGATAACGCCTATAGCTATGGCTACACCTTC
NA | TRBJ2-4 | TRBV3-1/TRBV3-2 | NA | CASSQGGGPNIQYF | TGTGCCAGCAGCCAAGGGGGGGGCCCGAACATTCAGTACTTC
NA | TRBJ2-6 | TRBV6-5 | once | CASSYRLNSGANVLTF | TGTGCCAGCAGTTACCGACTGAACTCTGGGGCCAACGTCCTGACTTTC
NA | TRBJ1-1 | TRBV9 | NA | CASSVAEQGISNTEAFF | TGTGCCAGCAGCGTAGCGGAGCAGGGAATATCCAACACTGAAGCTTTCTTT
NA | TRBJ2-3 | TRBV29-1 | NA | CSVEQGRRDTQYF | TGCAGCGTTGAACAGGGGAGAAGGGATACGCAGTATTTT
TRBD2 | TRBJ2-1 | TRBV3-1/TRBV3-2 | NA | CASSQGPAGNHEQFF | TGTGCCAGCAGCCAAGGGCCAGCGGGAAACCATGAGCAGTTCTTC
NA | TRBJ1-5 | TRBV12-3/TRBV12-4 | NA | CASSLRGDQPQHF | TGTGCCAGCAGTTTAAGAGGGGATCAGCCCCAGCATTTT
NA | TRBJ2-2 | TRBV5-5 | NA | CASSLESVFAGELFF | TGTGCCAGCAGCTTGGAGTCGGTCTTCGCAGGGGAGCTGTTTTTT
TRBD1 | TRBJ2-5 | TRBV5-1 | NA | CASSEGTGGETQYF | TGCGCCAGCAGCGAAGGGACAGGCGGGGAGACCCAGTACTTC
TRBD1 | TRBJ1-2 | TRBV25-1 | NA | CASSGGQGIRRYGYTF | TGTGCCAGCAGTGGGGGACAGGGAATTCGTCGATACGGCTACACCTTC
NA | TRBJ2-1 | TRBV6-5 | NA | CASREPLTGYNEQFF | TGTGCCAGCAGGGAGCCGTTGACAGGCTACAATGAGCAGTTCTTC